Following are 21 T cell receptor beta chains from one sample sequenced in a study of response to subunit inactivated influenza vaccine. TCRdb re-analysed the RT-PCR reads in MiXCR, keeping a single row per CDR3 protein. This table has roughly 500,000 distinct CDR3 sequences, roughly a quarter appearing once. The same data also went into a second study, on T cells expressing NK-cell markers. In that study: With UMIs, 5'RACE template switching was used to make TCR beta cDNA.

Sequenced material: CD4+ T cells sorted from PBMCs, taken 11 to 12 days after vaccination. Source of these receptors: a man aged 50-59 years who received an inactivated influenza vaccine.

This clonotype came up a few times. V usage is TRBV6-1 and J usage is TRBJ1-1; D is uncertain. There are 14 residues in the CDR3. Trimming took off 0 bases at V and 4 bases at J, with 9 bases between the two ends. Germline CDR1 reads MNHNS; CDR2 reads SASEGT. CDR3 residues: CASSEAGYGTEAFF. Written as DNA, the CDR3 is TGTGCCAGCAGTGAAGCGGGTTATGGCACTGAAGCTTTCTTT.

Worth noting for this clonotype: The DNA is left out, because the CDR3 cannot be placed on it with certainty; the CDR3 is given as TCRdb lists it. This sequence joins TRBV21-1 and TRBJ2-3; the D call TRBD1 from the table was never checked on the DNA. TRBV21-1 is annotated as a pseudogene. The CDR3 is 17 residues long, counting both termini. The CDR3 here is CASSPPWGKGAADTQYF.

This clonotype was seen a few times. V usage is TRBV5-5 and J usage is TRBJ1-6; tentative D call: TRBD1 (5 bases). CDR3 length: 14 residues. Germline values: CDR1 SGHKS, CDR2 YYEKEE (reference sequence). The ends were cut back, 0 bases at V and 8 bases at J, with 9 bases in the middle. CDR3 sequence: CASSLEGTDSPLHF. The CDR3 DNA is TGTGCCAGCAGCTTGGAAGGGACCGATTCACCCCTCCACTTT.

This chain links TRBV10-3 with TRBJ2-1, with a possible D match to TRBD2 (5 bases). The germline V gene encodes CDR1 ENHRY and CDR2 SYGVKD. V was shortened by 0 bases and J by 6 bases, with 18 bases between the two germline ends. The CDR3 is 17 residues long. CDR3 nucleotides: TGTGCCATCAGTGAGTCTGAGGGCCGGGAATTCATCAATGAGCAGTTCTTC. Its protein product is CAISESEGREFINEQFF.

J is TRBJ2-2 and V is TRBV5-5; 9 nucleotides agree with TRBD1. The CDR3 spans 15 residues. Unmatched junction bases numbered 7, after V lost 4 bases and J lost 6 bases. CDR1 SGHKS and CDR2 YYEKEE come from the germline V gene (reference sequence). The CDR3 DNA follows: TGTGCCAGCAGCCCGACAGGGGGTTTCGCCGGGGAGCTGTTTTTT. It specifies CASSPTGGFAGELFF.

The chain employs TRBV10-3 and TRBJ1-1; D is perhaps TRBD1 (5 bases). CDR3 length: 15 residues. CDR1 ENHRY and CDR2 SYGVKD come from the germline V gene. V was pared by 10 bases and J by 4 bases, with 22 bases between. CDR3 in amino acids: CATASNPTERTEAFF. The CDR3 DNA reads TGTGCCACCGCGTCAAACCCGACAGAGCGCACTGAAGCTTTCTTT.

The CDR3: CASFDRGVADTQYF. The CDR3 DNA sequence: TGTGCCAGCTTTGACAGGGGGGTAGCAGATACGCAGTATTTT. The chain recombines TRBV12-3 or TRBV12-4 with TRBJ2-3; TRBD1 agrees at 9 bases. The CDR3 has 14 residues. V dropped 8 bases and J dropped 4; count of bases not matched to a gene: 7.

The chain uses TRBV10-3 and TRBJ2-7, with 7 bases fitting TRBD1. CDR3 size: 12 residues. V dropped 6 bases and J dropped 6; count of bases not matched to a gene: 5. Germline CDR1 and CDR2: ENHRY and SYGVKD. CDR3 sequence (DNA): TGTGCCATCAGGACGACAGGGCGCGAGCAGTACTTC. The encoded protein is CAIRTTGREQYF.

In its sample, this clonotype was seen a few times. The J gene is TRBJ2-7, the V gene TRBV10-3, with D perhaps matching TRBD2 (6 bases). Germline V CDR1 and CDR2: ENHRY, SYGVKD. V lost 10 bases to trimming and J lost 3 bases, with 16 bases between them. This CDR3 is built from 13 residues. The CDR3 sequence is CATNRDSNYEQYF. The CDR3 region has the DNA TGTGCCACCAACCGGGACTCGAACTACGAGCAGTACTTC.

This clonotype was detected only a few times. This chain uses TRBV7-2 with TRBJ2-7; a weak D match, TRBD1 (6 bases). Trimming left V 0 bases short and J 4 bases short, with 10 bases between. This CDR3 has 14 amino acids. Germline-derived CDR1 and CDR2 are SGHTA and FQGNSA. In nucleotides, the CDR3 is TGTGCCAGCAGCTTAGCTACAGGGTTGTACGAGCAGTACTTC. Translated, it gives CASSLATGLYEQYF. The whole variable domain, remainder taken from reference TRBV7-2 and TRBJ2-7, is GAGVSQSPSNKVTEKGKDVELRCDPISGHTALYWYRQSLGQGLEFLIYFQGNSAPDKSGLPSDRFSAERTGGSVSTLTIQRTQQEDSAVYLCASSLATGLYEQYFGPGTRLTVT.

In this sample, this clonotype turned up a few times. The V call is TRBV14, the J call TRBJ2-3, with no clear D. Germline-derived CDR1 and CDR2 are SGHDN and FVKESK. Trimming shortened V by 1 base and J by 6 bases, and 11 bases separated the two germline ends. The CDR3 spans 14 residues. CDR3 bases: TGTGCCAGCAGCCAAGCGGCGGTTAGGGATACGCAGTATTTT. Translation: CASSQAAVRDTQYF.

This chain connects TRBV7-2 to TRBJ2-3; unclear D gene. Germline lookup yields CDR1 SGHTA and CDR2 FQGNSA. Trimming pared 3 bases from V and 3 bases from J, leaving 10 bases between. There are 14 residues in the CDR3. The CDR3 region has the DNA TGTGCCAGCAGCTTTATGCAGAGAACAGATACGCAGTATTTT. Translating gives CASSFMQRTDTQYF.

The rearrangement uses TRBV12-3 or TRBV12-4 and TRBJ1-5; D remains unclear. This CDR3 has 14 residues. Trimming stripped 7 bases from V and 3 bases from J, with 13 bases between. The CDR3 DNA follows: TGTGCCAGCACCCAAAGCGCTTCCAATCAGCCCCAGCATTTT. Protein sequence: CASTQSASNQPQHF.

The chain joins TRBV6-2 or TRBV6-3 to TRBJ2-3; 9 bases align to TRBD1. Trimming at V came to 6 bases and at J to 0 bases, leaving 13 bases not matched to a gene. Germline V gene sequence: CDR1 MNHEY, CDR2 SVGEGT. This CDR3 has 18 residues. In nucleotides, the CDR3 is TGTGCCAGCAGCCCCGGGACAGGGTTCATGCCAAGCACAGATACGCAGTATTTT. This sequence encodes CASSPGTGFMPSTDTQYF.

The CDR3 DNA follows: TGTGCCAGCAGACCACCGCTTGGAGCGGGTGAAACCACAGATACGCAGTATTTT. Its translation is CASRPPLGAGETTDTQYF. V and J are TRBV6-2 or TRBV6-3 and TRBJ2-3, with a possible D match to TRBD2 (6 bases). V dropped 6 bases and J dropped 2 bases, with 24 bases sitting between them. CDR3 length equals 18 residues. Germline loops: CDR1 MNHEY, CDR2 SVGEGT.

The chain has TRBV18 and TRBJ2-1; the D is unclear. The V gene lost 5 bases and the J gene lost 9 bases, with 14 bases spanning the gap. Per the germline V gene, CDR1 is KGHSH and CDR2 is LQKENI. This CDR3 contains 13 residues. CDR3 sequence reads: CASSATAVSEQFF. In DNA form, the CDR3 reads TGTGCCAGCTCAGCCACGGCGGTTTCTGAGCAGTTCTTC.

This clonotype has a handful of counts. This rearrangement joins TRBV6-2 or TRBV6-3 to TRBJ1-1; D not certain. The germline V and J ends were trimmed by 4 bases and 1 base, with 7 bases remaining between them. The germline V gene encodes CDR1 MNHEY and CDR2 SVGEGT. This CDR3 is 13 amino acids long. The DNA of the CDR3 is TGTGCCAGCAGTTGGTTGGCGAACACTGAAGCTTTCTTT. Translated: CASSWLANTEAFF.

This clonotype was detected only a few times. V and J are TRBV5-1 and TRBJ2-2, with 9 bases identical to TRBD1. This CDR3 comprises 16 residues. The germline V gene has CDR1 SGHRS and CDR2 YFSETQ. Unmatched junction bases numbered 8, after V lost 4 bases and J lost 4 bases. The CDR3 DNA reads TGCGCCAGCAGCCCATCCGGGACAGGGCTCACCGGGGAGCTGTTTTTT. It yields the protein CASSPSGTGLTGELFF. Full variable domain (missing parts from reference TRBV5-1 and TRBJ2-2): KAGVTQTPRYLIKTRGQQVTLSCSPISGHRSVSWYQQTPGQGLQFLFEYFSETQRNKGNFPGRFSGRQFSNSRSEMNVSTLELGDSALYLCASSPSGTGLTGELFFGEGSRLTVL.

The genes are TRBV7-2 and TRBJ2-3, with D uncertain. V lost 1 base, J lost 7 bases, and 9 bases lay in between. Germline V gives CDR1 SGHTA, CDR2 FQGNSA. The CDR3 is made up of 13 amino acids. CDR3 loop: CASSLDHGYTQYF. The CDR3 DNA follows: TGTGCCAGCAGCTTAGATCACGGTTATACGCAGTATTTT.

The genes are TRBV6-1 and TRBJ2-3; 7 nucleotides match TRBD2. Germline CDR1 is MNHNS and CDR2 is SASEGT. J gave up 0 bases and V 6 bases, and 6 bases lay outside the gene matches. CDR3 length: 15 amino acids. CDR3 nucleotide sequence: TGTGCCAGCAGCCACGGGAGGCTCAGCACAGATACGCAGTATTTT. Protein sequence: CASSHGRLSTDTQYF.

This clonotype has a handful of counts. The chain joins TRBV7-2 to TRBJ2-7; 9 bases map to TRBD2. V lost 11 bases to trimming and J lost 0 bases; unmatched junction nucleotides: 5. Germline V gene lookup returns CDR1 SGHTA and CDR2 FQGNSA. The CDR3 length is 13 residues. The CDR3 sequence is CAVSGGRSYEQYF. CDR3 nucleotide sequence: TGTGCCGTTAGCGGGGGCCGCTCCTACGAGCAGTACTTC. Based on the CDR3 plus reference TRBV7-2 and TRBJ2-7, the full variable domain is GAGVSQSPSNKVTEKGKDVELRCDPISGHTALYWYRQSLGQGLEFLIYFQGNSAPDKSGLPSDRFSAERTGGSVSTLTIQRTQQEDSAVYLCAVSGGRSYEQYFGPGTRLTVT.